The 9 T cell receptor beta chains below come from one sample, sequenced in a study of identical twins. TCRdb recomputed calls from the 5' RACE reads with MiXCR, one row per CDR3 protein. The table lists hundreds of thousands of distinct CDR3 sequences, roughly 18% of them singletons, with around 13% in the top ten. The same specimen was also included in a second study, on T cells expressing NK-cell markers.

The sample was PBMCs. Receptors were obtained from a woman under 30 in good health.

The V gene is TRBV5-1, the J gene TRBJ2-7; D uncertain. The germline V gene encodes CDR1 SGHRS and CDR2 YFSETQ. Trimming shortened V by 3 bases and J by 3 bases, and 19 bases separated the two germline ends. The CDR3 has 16 amino acids. The CDR3 DNA follows: TGCGCCAGCAGCTGGTACGGAACATCCCGAATCTACGAGCAGTACTTC. Protein: CASSWYGTSRIYEQYF.

The gene calls are TRBV3-1 and TRBJ2-7; D may correspond to TRBD1 or TRBD2 (5 bases each). CDR1 and CDR2 (germline): LGHDT, YNNKEL (reference sequence). CDR3 length: 14 amino acids. V lost 4 bases and J lost 4, with 14 bases in between. CDR3 in DNA: TGTGCCAGCAGCCCCCCGGGACGGCGATACGAGCAGTACTTC. Translating gives CASSPPGRRYEQYF.

In this sample, this clonotype turned up many times. This sequence joins TRBV12-3 or TRBV12-4 and TRBJ1-1, with D unresolved. Trimming stripped 7 bases from V and 6 bases from J, with 12 bases between. The CDR3 has 12 amino acids. In DNA form, the CDR3 reads TGTGCCAGCACTCTAAGCGGCCCTGAAGCTTTCTTT. Protein sequence: CASTLSGPEAFF.

This clonotype was detected only a few times. The chain has TRBV5-6 and TRBJ2-7, with 9 bases aligning to TRBD2. V was pared by 4 bases and J by 4 bases, with 9 bases of the junction left unmatched. Germline V lookup: CDR1 SGHDT, CDR2 YYEEEE. The CDR3 covers 15 residues. Here the CDR3 reads CASSGGWTSEYEQYF. CDR3 sequence (DNA): TGTGCCAGCAGCGGAGGGTGGACTAGCGAGTACGAGCAGTACTTC.

This chain links TRBV10-3 with TRBJ2-1; TRBD2 aligns across 8 bases. The CDR3 runs 16 residues. With 2 bases clipped from V and 7 bases from J, the junction kept 10 bases outside the gene matches. Germline lookup yields CDR1 ENHRY and CDR2 SYGVKD. CDR3 DNA: TGTGCCATCAGTGAGCGGCGGGAGGTTGGAGTGAATGAGCAGTTCTTC. The encoded protein is CAISERREVGVNEQFF.

The chain employs TRBV5-5 and TRBJ2-2, with 13 bases matching TRBD2. Trimming at V came to 4 bases and at J to 3 bases, leaving 9 bases not matched to a gene. Germline lookup yields CDR1 SGHKS and CDR2 YYEKEE (reference sequence). This CDR3 region has 18 residues. Written as DNA, the CDR3 is TGTGCCAGCAGCCCTGGACTAGCGGGGGCCGGGTACACCGGGGAGCTGTTTTTT. Residues: CASSPGLAGAGYTGELFF. The full variable domain, rest sourced from reference TRBV5-5 and TRBJ2-2, is DAGVTQSPTHLIKTRGQQVTLRCSPISGHKSVSWYQQVLGQGPQFIFQYYEKEERGRGNFPDRFSARQFPNYSSELNVNALLLGDSALYLCASSPGLAGAGYTGELFFGEGSRLTVL.

V and J are TRBV30 and TRBJ2-7; 7 nucleotides match TRBD2. In germline, CDR1 is GTSNPN, CDR2 SVGIG (reference sequence). This CDR3 has 15 amino acids. Trimming cost V 3 bases and J 2 bases; bases outside gene matches: 10. The CDR3 region is CAWRPGTTKPYEQYF. CDR3 DNA: TGTGCCTGGAGACCCGGGACTACCAAACCCTACGAGCAGTACTTC.

This chain links TRBV29-1 with TRBJ2-5; D may correspond to TRBD1 or TRBD2 (5 bases each). This CDR3 has 14 amino acids. The germline CDR1 and CDR2 sequences are SQVTM and ANQGSEA. Trimming stripped 7 bases from V and 2 bases from J, with 17 bases between. CDR3 DNA: TGCAGCGGGCTGGGACGGACGACGCAAGAGACCCAGTACTTC. Residues: CSGLGRTTQETQYF. The full variable domain, rest sourced from reference TRBV29-1 and TRBJ2-5, is SAVISQKPSRDICQRGTSLTIQCQVDSQVTMMFWYRQQPGQSLTLIATANQGSEATYESGFVIDKFPISRPNLTFSTLTVSNMSPEDSSIYLCSGLGRTTQETQYFGPGTRLLVL.

The chain recombines TRBV20-1 with TRBJ2-3; the D gene is possibly TRBD1 (6 bases). Trimming stripped 4 bases from V and 0 bases from J, with 8 bases between. This CDR3 spans 13 amino acids. CDR1 is DFQATT, CDR2 SNEGSKA, per germline (reference sequence). CDR3 sequence: CSANGQSTDTQYF. CDR3 in DNA: TGCAGTGCTAACGGACAGAGCACAGATACGCAGTATTTT.